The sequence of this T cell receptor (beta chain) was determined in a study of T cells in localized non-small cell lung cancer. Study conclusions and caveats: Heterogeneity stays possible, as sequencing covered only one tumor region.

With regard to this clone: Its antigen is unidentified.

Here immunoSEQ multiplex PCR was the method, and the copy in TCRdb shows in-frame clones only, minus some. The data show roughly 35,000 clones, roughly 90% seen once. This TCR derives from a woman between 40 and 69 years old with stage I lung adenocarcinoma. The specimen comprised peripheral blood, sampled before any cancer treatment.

Here the CDR3 reads CASSLTGEWGTDTQYF. In DNA, the CDR3 is TGCGCCAGCAGCCTCACAGGGGAGTGGGGCACAGATACGCAGTATTTT. This chain joins TRBV5-1 and TRBJ2-3, with 7 positions matching TRBD1. J gave up 1 base and V 4 bases, and 9 bases lay outside the gene matches. There are 16 residues in the CDR3. CDR1 and CDR2 from the germline V gene are SGHRS and YFSETQ.